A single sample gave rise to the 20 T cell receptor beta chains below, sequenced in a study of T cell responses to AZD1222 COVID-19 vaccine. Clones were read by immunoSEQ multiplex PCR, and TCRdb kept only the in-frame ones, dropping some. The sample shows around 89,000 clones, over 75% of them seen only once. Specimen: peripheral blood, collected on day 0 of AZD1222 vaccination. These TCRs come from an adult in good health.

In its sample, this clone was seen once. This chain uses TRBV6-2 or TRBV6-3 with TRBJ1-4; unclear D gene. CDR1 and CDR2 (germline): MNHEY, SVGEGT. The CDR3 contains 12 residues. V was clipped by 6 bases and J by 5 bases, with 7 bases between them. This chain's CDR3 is CASSPGNEKLFF. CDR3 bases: TGTGCCAGCAGCCCGGGGAATGAAAAACTGTTTTTT.

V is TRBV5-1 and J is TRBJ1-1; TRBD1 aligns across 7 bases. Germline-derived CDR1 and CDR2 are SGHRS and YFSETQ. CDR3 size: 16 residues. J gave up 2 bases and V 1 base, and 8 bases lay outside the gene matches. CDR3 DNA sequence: TGCGCCAGCAGCTTGTTGGTGGGACAGCAAAACACTGAAGCTTTCTTT. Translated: CASSLLVGQQNTEAFF. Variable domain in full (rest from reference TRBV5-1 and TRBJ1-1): KAGVTQTPRYLIKTRGQQVTLSCSPISGHRSVSWYQQTPGQGLQFLFEYFSETQRNKGNFPGRFSGRQFSNSRSEMNVSTLELGDSALYLCASSLLVGQQNTEAFFGQGTRLTVV.

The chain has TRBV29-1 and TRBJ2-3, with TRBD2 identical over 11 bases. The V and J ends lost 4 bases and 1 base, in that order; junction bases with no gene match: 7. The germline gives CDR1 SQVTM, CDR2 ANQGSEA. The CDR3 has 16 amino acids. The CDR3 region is CSVAIAGGPGTDTQYF. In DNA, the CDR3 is TGCAGCGTTGCTATAGCGGGAGGGCCCGGCACAGATACGCAGTATTTT.

CDR3 in amino acids: CASSEDGVRETQYF. Written as DNA, the CDR3 is TGTGCCAGCAGTGAAGATGGAGTGAGGGAGACCCAGTACTTC. This chain joins TRBV2 and TRBJ2-5; D gene ambiguous. Germline V gene lookup returns CDR1 SNHLY and CDR2 FYNNEI. The V and J ends lost 1 base and 5 bases respectively, with 11 bases between them. The CDR3 runs to 14 residues. Full variable domain (rest looked up from reference TRBV2 and TRBJ2-5): EPEVTQTPSHQVTQMGQEVILRCVPISNHLYFYWYRQILGQKVEFLVSFYNNEISEKSEIFDDQFSVERPDGSNFTLKIRSTKLEDSAMYFCASSEDGVRETQYFGPGTRLLVL.

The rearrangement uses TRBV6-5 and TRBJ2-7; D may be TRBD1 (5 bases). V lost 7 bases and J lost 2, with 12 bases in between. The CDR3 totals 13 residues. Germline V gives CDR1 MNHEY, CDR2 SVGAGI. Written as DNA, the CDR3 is TGTGCCAGCACCCAATGGACAACCTACGAGCAGTACTTC. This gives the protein CASTQWTTYEQYF.

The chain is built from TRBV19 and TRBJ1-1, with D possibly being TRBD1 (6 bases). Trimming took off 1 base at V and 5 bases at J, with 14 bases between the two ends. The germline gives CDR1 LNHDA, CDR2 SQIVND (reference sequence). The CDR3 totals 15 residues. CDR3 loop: CASSIGRGAKTEAFF. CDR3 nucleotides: TGTGCCAGTAGTATAGGTCGGGGGGCAAAAACTGAAGCTTTCTTT. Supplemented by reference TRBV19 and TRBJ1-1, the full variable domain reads DGGITQSPKYLFRKEGQNVTLSCEQNLNHDAMYWYRQDPGQGLRLIYYSQIVNDFQKGDIAEGYSVSREKKESFPLTVTSAQKNPTAFYLCASSIGRGAKTEAFFGQGTRLTVV.

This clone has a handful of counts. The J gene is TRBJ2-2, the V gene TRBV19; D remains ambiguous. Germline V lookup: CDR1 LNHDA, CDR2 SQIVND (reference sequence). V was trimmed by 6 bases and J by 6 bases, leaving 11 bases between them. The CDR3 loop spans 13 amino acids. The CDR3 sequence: CASSLGLAGELFF. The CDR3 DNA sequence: TGTGCCAGTAGCCTAGGTTTGGCCGGGGAGCTGTTTTTT.

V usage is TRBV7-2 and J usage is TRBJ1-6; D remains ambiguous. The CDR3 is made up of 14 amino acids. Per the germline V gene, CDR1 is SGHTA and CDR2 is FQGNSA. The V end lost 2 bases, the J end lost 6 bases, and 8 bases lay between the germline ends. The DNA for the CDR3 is TGTGCCAGCAGCTTACGGGCAGCTAATTCACCCCTCCACTTT. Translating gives CASSLRAANSPLHF. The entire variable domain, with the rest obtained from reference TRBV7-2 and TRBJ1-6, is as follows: GAGVSQSPSNKVTEKGKDVELRCDPISGHTALYWYRQSLGQGLEFLIYFQGNSAPDKSGLPSDRFSAERTGGSVSTLTIQRTQQEDSAVYLCASSLRAANSPLHFGNGTRLTVT.

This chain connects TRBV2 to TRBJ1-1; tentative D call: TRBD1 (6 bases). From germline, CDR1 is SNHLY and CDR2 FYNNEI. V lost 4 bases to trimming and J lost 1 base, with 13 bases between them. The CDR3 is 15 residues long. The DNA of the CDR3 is TGTGCCAGCAGTGGCGACAGGAGGCCGAACACTGAAGCTTTCTTT. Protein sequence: CASSGDRRPNTEAFF.

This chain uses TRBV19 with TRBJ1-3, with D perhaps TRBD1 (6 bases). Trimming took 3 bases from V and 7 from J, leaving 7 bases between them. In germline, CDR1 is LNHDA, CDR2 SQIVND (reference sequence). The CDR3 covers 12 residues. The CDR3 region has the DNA TGTGCCAGTAGTATGGGGGCGAACACCATATATTTT. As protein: CASSMGANTIYF.

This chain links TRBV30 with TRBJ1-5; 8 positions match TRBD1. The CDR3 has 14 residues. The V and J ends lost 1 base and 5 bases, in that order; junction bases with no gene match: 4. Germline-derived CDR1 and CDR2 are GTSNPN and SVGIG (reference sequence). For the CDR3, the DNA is TGTGCCTGGAGTGCCGGGACAGGCGATCAGCCCCAGCATTTT. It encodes CAWSAGTGDQPQHF. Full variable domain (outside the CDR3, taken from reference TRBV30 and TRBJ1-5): SQTIHQWPATLVQPVGSPLSLECTVEGTSNPNLYWYRQAAGRGLQLLFYSVGIGQISSEVPQNLSASRPQDRQFILSSKKLLLSDSGFYLCAWSAGTGDQPQHFGDGTRLSIL.

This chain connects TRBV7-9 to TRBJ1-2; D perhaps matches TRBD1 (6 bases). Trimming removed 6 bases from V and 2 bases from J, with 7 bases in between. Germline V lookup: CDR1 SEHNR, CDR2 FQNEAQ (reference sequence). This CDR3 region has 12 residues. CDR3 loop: CASSGGNYGYTF. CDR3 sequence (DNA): TGTGCCAGCAGTGGGGGCAACTATGGCTACACCTTC.

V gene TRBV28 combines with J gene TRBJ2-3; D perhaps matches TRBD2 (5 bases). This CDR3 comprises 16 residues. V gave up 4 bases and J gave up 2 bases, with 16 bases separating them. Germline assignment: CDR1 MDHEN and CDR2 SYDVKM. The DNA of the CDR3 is TGTGCCAGCAGTTCAGCTTCGAGCGGCTACACAGATACGCAGTATTTT. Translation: CASSSASSGYTDTQYF.

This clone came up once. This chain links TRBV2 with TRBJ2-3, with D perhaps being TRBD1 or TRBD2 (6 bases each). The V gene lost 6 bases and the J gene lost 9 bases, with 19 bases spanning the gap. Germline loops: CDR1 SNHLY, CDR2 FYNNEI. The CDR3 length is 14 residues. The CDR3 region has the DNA TGTGCCAGCAGGGTCGGGGGCGTCCCGGGGACGCAGTATTTT. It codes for CASRVGGVPGTQYF.

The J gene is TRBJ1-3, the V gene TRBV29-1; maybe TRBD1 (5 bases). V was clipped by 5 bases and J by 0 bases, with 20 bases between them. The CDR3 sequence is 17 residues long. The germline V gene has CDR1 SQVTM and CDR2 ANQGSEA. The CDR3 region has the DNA TGCAGCGTTTCCCTTACGGGGGGTCCCCTCTCTGGAAACACCATATATTTT. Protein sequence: CSVSLTGGPLSGNTIYF.

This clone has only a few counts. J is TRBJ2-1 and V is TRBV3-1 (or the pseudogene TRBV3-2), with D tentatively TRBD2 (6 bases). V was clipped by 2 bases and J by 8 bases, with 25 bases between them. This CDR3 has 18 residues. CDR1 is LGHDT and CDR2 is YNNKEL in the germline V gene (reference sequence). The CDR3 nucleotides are TGTGCCAGCAGCCAATCAGTATTAGCGGAAATAGGTAGGGATGAGCAGTTCTTC. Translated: CASSQSVLAEIGRDEQFF.

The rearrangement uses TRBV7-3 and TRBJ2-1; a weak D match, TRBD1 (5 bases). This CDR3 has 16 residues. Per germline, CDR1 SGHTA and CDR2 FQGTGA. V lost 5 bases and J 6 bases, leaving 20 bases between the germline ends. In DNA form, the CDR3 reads TGTGCCAGCAGCCCCCAGGGCAGTTCAAGACGCAATGAGCAGTTCTTC. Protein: CASSPQGSSRRNEQFF.

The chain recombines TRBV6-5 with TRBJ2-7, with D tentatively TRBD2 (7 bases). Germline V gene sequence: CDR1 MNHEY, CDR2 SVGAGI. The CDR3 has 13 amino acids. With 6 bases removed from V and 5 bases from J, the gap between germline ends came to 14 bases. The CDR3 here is CASRGRGAHEQYF. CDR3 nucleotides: TGTGCCAGCAGGGGACGGGGGGCCCACGAGCAGTACTTC.

The CDR3 sequence is CASSLSSGTPDTQYF. The CDR3 coding sequence is TGTGCCAGCAGCTTATCGAGCGGGACCCCAGATACGCAGTATTTT. This chain joins TRBV7-3 and TRBJ2-3; 7 nucleotides match TRBD2. The CDR3 covers 15 residues. J lost 4 bases, V lost 2 bases, and 6 bases had no gene match. Germline V lookup: CDR1 SGHTA, CDR2 FQGTGA. The variable domain in full, completed from reference TRBV7-3 and TRBJ2-3, reads GAGVSQTPSNKVTEKGKYVELRCDPISGHTALYWYRQSLGQGPEFLIYFQGTGAADDSGLPNDRFFAVRPEGSVSTLKIQRTERGDSAVYLCASSLSSGTPDTQYFGPGTRLTVL.

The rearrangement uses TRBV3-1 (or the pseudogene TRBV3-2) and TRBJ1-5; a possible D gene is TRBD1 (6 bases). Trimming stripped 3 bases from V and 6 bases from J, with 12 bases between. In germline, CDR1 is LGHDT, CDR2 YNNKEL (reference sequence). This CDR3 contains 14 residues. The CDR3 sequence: CASSHRGQSQPQHF. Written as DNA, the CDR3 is TGTGCCAGCAGCCACAGGGGTCAAAGTCAGCCCCAGCATTTT.